This TCR beta chain was sequenced in a study of tumor T cells in aggressive B-cell lymphoma. The protocol was immunoSEQ multiplex PCR, while the TCRdb copy is restricted to in-frame clones and leaves out a portion. The sample contains 10,000 or so clones, roughly 85% of which appear only once. The table lists this clone with a count of one. This CDR3 has 14 amino acids. The V end was cut by 6 bases, the J end by 11 bases, with 22 bases between. CDR1 is SNHLY and CDR2 is FYNNEI in the germline V gene. The sequencing input was tumor tissue. This chain links TRBV2 with TRBJ1-2, with D perhaps matching TRBD1 (5 bases). This receptor was taken from an adult with diffuse large B cell lymphoma. The CDR3 coding sequence is TGTGCCAGCAGGGCGGGACTTTCAATAAGGGTATACACCTTC. This codes for CASRAGLSIRVYTF.